This section outlines one T cell receptor beta chain sequence together with its context. The target antigen is unknown. V was pared by 11 bases and J by 7 bases, with 12 bases between. Germline loops: CDR1 ENHRY, CDR2 SYGVKD. The CDR3 runs to 11 residues. TCRdb's copy holds only in-frame clones and misses some; the assay was immunoSEQ multiplex PCR. Here the sample spans 45,000 to 50,000 clones, about 80% being singletons. The entry originates in a study of fetal regulatory T cell absence and autoimmunity. General study points: Some top pancreas TCR clones were over 85-fold enriched versus cord blood. Pancreas and cord blood did not differ much in TRB family usage. Antigen-driven pancreatic autoimmunity before birth in IPEX was inferred from oligoclonal enrichment.

The genes are TRBV10-3 and TRBJ2-1, with D possibly matching TRBD1 (5 bases). The sequenced sample consisted of cord blood. This TCR was sampled from a newborn boy with IPEX syndrome. CDR3 nucleotide sequence: TGTGCCTCCAGCAAGGGGAATGAGCAGTTCTTC. This codes for CASSKGNEQFF.